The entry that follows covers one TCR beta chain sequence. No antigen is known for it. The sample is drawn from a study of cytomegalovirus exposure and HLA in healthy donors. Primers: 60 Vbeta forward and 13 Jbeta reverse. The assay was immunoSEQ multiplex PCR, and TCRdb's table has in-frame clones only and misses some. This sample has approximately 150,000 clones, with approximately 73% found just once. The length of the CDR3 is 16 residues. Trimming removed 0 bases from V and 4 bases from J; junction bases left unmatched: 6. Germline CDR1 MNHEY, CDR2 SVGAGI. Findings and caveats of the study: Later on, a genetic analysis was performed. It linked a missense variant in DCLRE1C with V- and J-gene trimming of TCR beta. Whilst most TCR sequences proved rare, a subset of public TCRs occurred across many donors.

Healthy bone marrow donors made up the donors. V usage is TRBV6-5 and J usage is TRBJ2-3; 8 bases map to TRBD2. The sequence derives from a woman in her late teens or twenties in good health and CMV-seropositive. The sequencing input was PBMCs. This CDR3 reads CASSYSGGGRSDTQYF. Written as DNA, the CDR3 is TGTGCCAGCAGTTACTCGGGCGGGGGGAGGTCAGATACGCAGTATTTT.